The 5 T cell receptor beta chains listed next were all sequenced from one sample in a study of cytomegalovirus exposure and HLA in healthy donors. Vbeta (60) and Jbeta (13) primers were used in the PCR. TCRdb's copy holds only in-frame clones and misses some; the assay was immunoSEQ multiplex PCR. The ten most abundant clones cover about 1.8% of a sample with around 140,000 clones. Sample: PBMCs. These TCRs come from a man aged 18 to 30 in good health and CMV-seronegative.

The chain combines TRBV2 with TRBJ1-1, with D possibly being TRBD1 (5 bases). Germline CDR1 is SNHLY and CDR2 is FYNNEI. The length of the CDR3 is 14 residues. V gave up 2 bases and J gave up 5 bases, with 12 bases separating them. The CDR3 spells CASSERPGFTEAFF. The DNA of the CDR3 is TGTGCCAGCAGTGAAAGGCCAGGGTTTACTGAAGCTTTCTTT.

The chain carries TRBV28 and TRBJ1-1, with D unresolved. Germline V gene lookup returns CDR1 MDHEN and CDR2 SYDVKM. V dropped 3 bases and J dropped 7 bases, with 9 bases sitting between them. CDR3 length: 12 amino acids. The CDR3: CASSLVGLEAFF. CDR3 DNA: TGTGCCAGCAGTTTGGTAGGACTTGAAGCTTTCTTT.

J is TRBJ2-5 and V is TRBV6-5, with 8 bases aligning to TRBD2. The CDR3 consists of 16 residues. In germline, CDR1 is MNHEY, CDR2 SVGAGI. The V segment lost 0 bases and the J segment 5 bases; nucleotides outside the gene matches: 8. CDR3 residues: CASSYSPGGIAETQYF. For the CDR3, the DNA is TGTGCCAGCAGTTACTCGCCGGGGGGGATAGCTGAGACCCAGTACTTC.

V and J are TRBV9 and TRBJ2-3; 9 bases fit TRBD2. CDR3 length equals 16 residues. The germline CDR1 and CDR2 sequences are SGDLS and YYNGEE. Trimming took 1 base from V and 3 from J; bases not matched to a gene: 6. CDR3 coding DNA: TGTGCCAGCAGCGTATATCCGCGGGGGGGGACAGATACGCAGTATTTT. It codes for CASSVYPRGGTDTQYF.

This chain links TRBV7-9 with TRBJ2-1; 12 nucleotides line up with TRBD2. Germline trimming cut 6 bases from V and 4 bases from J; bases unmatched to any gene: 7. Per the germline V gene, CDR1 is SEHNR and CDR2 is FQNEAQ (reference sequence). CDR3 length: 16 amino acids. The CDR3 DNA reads TGTGCCAGCAGTGTTAAGACTAGCGGGAGATACAATGAGCAGTTCTTC. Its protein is CASSVKTSGRYNEQFF.